The clone carrying this T cell receptor (beta chain) showed up many times. These data belong to a study of identical twins. V lost 8 bases and J 5 bases, leaving 13 bases between the germline ends. This CDR3 has 13 residues. Each CDR3 protein is one row after TCRdb ran MiXCR on the 5' RACE reads. This sample has some 500,000 distinct CDR3 sequences, with about 13% found just once. This same sample was also taken into another study, of yellow fever vaccine responses in identical twins.

The chain links TRBV12-3 or TRBV12-4 to TRBJ2-4, with no clear D. The source material was CD4+ T cells sorted from blood. The TCR was taken from a woman under 30 in good health. The CDR3 nucleotides are TGTGCCAGCCGAGACCCAGGAGAAAACATTCAGTACTTC. Protein product: CASRDPGENIQYF.